This TCR beta chain originates from a study of beta chain features in type 1 diabetes. This CDR3 has 13 residues. CDR1 is LNHDA, CDR2 SQIVND, per germline (reference sequence). V dropped 6 bases and J dropped 6 bases, with 13 bases sitting between them. cDNA synthesis used the whole RNA isolate, giving expressed TCRB sequences. Method: immunoSEQ multiplex PCR; TCRdb's copy keeps in-frame clones and lacks some. The sample has around 250,000 clones; 13% to 15% are singletons. A note on this clone: Antigen specificity is unknown.

Each of the CD4+ naive, central memory, regulatory and stem cell-like memory populations was sorted via CD45RO/CCR7/CD25/CD127/CD95/CD27. Study-wide findings and caveats: Shortening of TCRB CDR3s, moderate but significant, appeared in all four CD4+ subsets of Type 1 diabetes patients.

V and J are TRBV19 and TRBJ2-3; D possibly corresponds to TRBD2 (6 bases). The source of this sequence is a man aged 30 to 45 with type 1 diabetes. Sequenced input: naive CD4+ T cells from blood. Here the CDR3 DNA reads TGTGCCAGTAGCGAGACTAGATTTGATACGCAGTATTTT. This gives the protein CASSETRFDTQYF.